This TCR beta chain derives from a study of OX40 agonist ivuxolimab in advanced cancers. Study summary: A partial response was reached by three patients: one with hepatocellular carcinoma and two with cutaneous melanoma.

CDR1 is SGDLS, CDR2 YYNGEE, per germline. V trimming: 4 bases; J trimming: 11 bases; junction bases outside the gene matches: 14. The CDR3 length is 15 residues. This table comes from immunoSEQ multiplex PCR, and its TCRdb copy is limited to in-frame clones, with some not included. The repertoire has tens of thousands of clones, about 90% of them found once; the top ten carry about 0.33%. This TCR derives from an adult with an advanced solid tumor such as melanoma, head and neck, liver or kidney cancer. Sequencing used CD4+ or CD8+ T cells sorted from blood, obtained in a trial of the OX40 agonist ivuxolimab. The chain uses TRBV9 and TRBJ1-1, with 10 bases matching TRBD1. In DNA form, the CDR3 reads TGTGCCAGCAGCCCCCAGGGCGGAGACAGGGGGCATGCTTTCTTT. This translates into CASSPQGGDRGHAFF.